A single sample gave rise to the 13 T cell receptor beta chains below, sequenced in a study of blood T cells in healthy people across ages. A second PCR, run for roughly 7 to 11 cycles, used a sample-barcoded 5' primer plus a J-beta primer mix. TCRdb used MiXCR to reprocess the 5' RACE reads, holding one entry per CDR3 protein. The repertoire holds 1.5 million to 2 million distinct CDR3 sequences, with around 35% as singletons. The sequenced material came from blood. These receptors were collected from a woman aged 25-40 years in good health.

This clonotype was observed at least ten times. The CDR3 nucleotides are TGTGCCACTAAGATTCAGGAGGATACGCAGTATTTT. The encoded protein is CATKIQEDTQYF. The chain is built from TRBV10-3 and TRBJ2-3; D remains unclear. CDR3 length equals 12 residues. Trimming pared 10 bases from V and 6 bases from J, leaving 14 bases between. CDR1 is ENHRY and CDR2 is SYGVKD in the germline V gene.

This clonotype has only a few counts. The V gene is TRBV20-1, the J gene TRBJ1-2; D not certain. Germline CDR1 reads DFQATT; CDR2 reads SNEGSKA (reference sequence). The CDR3 extends over 14 amino acids. The V gene lost 6 bases and the J gene lost 4 bases, with 18 bases spanning the gap. The CDR3 coding sequence is TGCAGTGCCCCCACCACAGAGTGGAGCTATGGCTACACCTTC. Protein sequence: CSAPTTEWSYGYTF.

This clonotype was counted at least ten times. The gene calls are TRBV15 and TRBJ2-3, with 10 bases identical to TRBD2. The CDR3 loop spans 15 amino acids. In germline, CDR1 is LNHNV, CDR2 YYDKDF (reference sequence). Trimming took 0 bases from V and 8 from J; bases not matched to a gene: 5. CDR3 nucleotide sequence: TGTGCCACCAGCAGAGAGCGGACTAGCGGCCGTACGCAGTATTTT. The encoded protein is CATSRERTSGRTQYF.

A few counts support this clonotype. V usage is TRBV6-6 and J usage is TRBJ2-7; D assignment may be TRBD1 or TRBD2 (5 bases each). Germline V gene data show CDR1 as MNHNY and CDR2 as SVGAGI (reference sequence). This CDR3 is 15 amino acids long. Trimming shortened V by 6 bases and J by 3 bases, and 18 bases separated the two germline ends. CDR3 sequence reads: CASSKFGTVNYEQYF. CDR3 coding DNA: TGTGCCAGCAGCAAGTTTGGGACGGTGAACTACGAGCAGTACTTC.

This clonotype was found a few times. The chain is built from TRBV7-6 and TRBJ2-1; the D is unclear. There are 14 residues in the CDR3. Germline-derived CDR1 and CDR2 are SGHVS and FNYEAQ. Trimming removed 3 bases at V and 4 bases at J, with 10 bases between. CDR3 loop: CASSFSTDYNEQFF. In DNA form, the CDR3 reads TGTGCCAGCAGCTTCTCGACTGATTACAATGAGCAGTTCTTC. The full variable domain, with the rest looked up from reference TRBV7-6 and TRBJ2-1, is GAGVSQSPRYKVTKRGQDVALRCDPISGHVSLYWYRQALGQGPEFLTYFNYEAQQDKSGLPNDRFSAERPEGSISTLTIQRTEQRDSAMYRCASSFSTDYNEQFFGPGTRLTVL.

J is TRBJ2-4 and V is TRBV6-1, with D uncertain. The J call may be mistaken, given a closer DNA end match to TRBJ2-7. The CDR3 extends over 12 amino acids. Per the germline V gene, CDR1 is MNHNS and CDR2 is SASEGT. CDR3 sequence: CASSEPVDEQYF. DNA of the CDR3: TGTGCCAGCAGTGAACCCGTGGACGAGCAGTACTTC.

V usage is TRBV5-5 and J usage is TRBJ2-1; TRBD1 is a possible D gene (5 bases). The CDR3 length is 18 residues. V was cut by 0 bases and J by 1 base, with 17 bases left in between. Looked up from germline, CDR1 is SGHKS and CDR2 is YYEKEE (reference sequence). This CDR3 reads CASSLVVDRRASYNEQFF. Written as DNA, the CDR3 is TGTGCCAGCAGCTTGGTAGTTGATCGCAGGGCATCCTACAATGAGCAGTTCTTC.

This clonotype occurred a few times. The CDR3 bases are TGTGCCAGCAGCGTAGAAGTCTCTGGTCAGCCCCAGCATTTT. As protein: CASSVEVSGQPQHF. The genes are TRBV9 and TRBJ1-5, with D unresolved. CDR1 is SGDLS and CDR2 is YYNGEE in the germline V gene. Trimming shortened V by 0 bases and J by 6 bases, and 10 bases separated the two germline ends. The CDR3 has 14 amino acids.

In this sample, this clonotype turned up a few times. This chain joins TRBV4-1 and TRBJ2-3; the D is unclear. The CDR3 runs to 16 residues. V lost 0 bases and J lost 7, with 17 bases in between. CDR1 MGHRA and CDR2 YSYEKL come from the germline V gene. CDR3: CASSQEKKARGYTQYF. CDR3 bases: TGCGCCAGCAGCCAAGAGAAGAAAGCGCGAGGATATACGCAGTATTTT.

The V and J genes are TRBV6-5 and TRBJ2-7; possible D gene TRBD2, 7 bases. The DNA end is more similar to TRBJ2-5, so the J call may be wrong. The V gene's germline CDR1 is MNHEY and CDR2 SVGAGI. The CDR3 is 13 amino acids. Here the CDR3 DNA reads TGTGCCACCAAACCGGGGGGCCGGGAGACCCAGTACTTC. Its translation: CATKPGGRETQYF.

Only a few counts were recorded for this clonotype. The genes are TRBV3-1 and TRBJ2-4, with D perhaps TRBD2 (6 bases). Germline values: CDR1 LGHDT, CDR2 YNNKEL (reference sequence). The CDR3 extends over 17 amino acids. The V gene lost 0 bases and the J gene lost 3 bases, with 15 bases spanning the gap. CDR3 amino acids: CASSQDPWQEGKNIQYF. CDR3 DNA: TGTGCCAGCAGCCAAGATCCGTGGCAGGAGGGCAAAAACATTCAGTACTTC.

V is TRBV29-1 and J is TRBJ2-3; D is ambiguous. The CDR3 has 13 residues. CDR1 and CDR2 (germline): SQVTM, ANQGSEA. Trimming took off 4 bases at V and 1 base at J, with 9 bases between the two ends. The CDR3 loop reads CSVGKGGTDTQYF. CDR3 sequence (DNA): TGCAGCGTTGGAAAGGGCGGCACAGATACGCAGTATTTT.

This clonotype was recorded a few times. This sequence joins TRBV9 and TRBJ2-1; TRBD2 might be the D (6 bases). Per the germline V gene, CDR1 is SGDLS and CDR2 is YYNGEE. Trimming pared 0 bases from V and 3 bases from J, leaving 13 bases between. CDR3 length: 16 amino acids. CDR3 protein: CASSVGRAGNYNEQFF. CDR3 sequence (DNA): TGTGCCAGCAGCGTAGGTCGAGCGGGCAACTACAATGAGCAGTTCTTC.